This TCR beta chain emerged from a study of shared clonotypes between healthy human individuals. CD8 cells regarded as naive lacked CD45RO, were positively chosen for CCR7, and omitted terminally differentiated effector memory CD45RA+ cells. The study, taken as a whole, reports: Tissues were not sampled, only blood, and their repertoires likely differ.

About this clone itself: Its antigen is unknown.

The CDR3 runs 14 residues. The germline gives CDR1 MNHEY, CDR2 SMNVEV (reference sequence). Trimming cost V 5 bases and J 2 bases, with 12 bases left between them. Investigators spread the genomic DNA of each subset evenly over several immunoSEQ plates. Some clones are missing from TCRdb's copy, which holds only in-frame ones; the method was immunoSEQ multiplex PCR. The sample lists 550,000 to 600,000 clones; roughly 98% were seen once. Sequencing was carried out using naive CD8+ T cells sorted from blood. This TCR came from a man younger than 45 in good health. This rearrangement joins TRBV27 to TRBJ1-2, with a tentative D call TRBD1 (6 bases). The CDR3 loop reads CASSDTGPNYGYTF. In DNA form, the CDR3 reads TGTGCCAGCAGTGACACAGGGCCCAACTATGGCTACACCTTC.